The 30 T cell receptor beta chains below were found in one sample sequenced in a study of T cell repertoires in cytomegalovirus infection. TCRdb reprocessed the reads with MiXCR, giving one entry per CDR3 protein. The data show roughly 500,000 distinct CDR3 sequences, about 10% seen once. The sequenced sample was PBMCs. These receptors were collected from a human donor in good health (CMV status not recorded). Some clones in this sample may be carry-over from other donors' samples.

The table lists this clonotype with many counts. The gene calls are TRBV4-1 and TRBJ1-1, with D maybe TRBD1 (5 bases). Germline assignment: CDR1 MGHRA and CDR2 YSYEKL. This CDR3 has 15 amino acids. The V end was cut by 4 bases, the J end by 1 base, with 13 bases between. CDR3 residues: CASSLRGSPNTEAFF. CDR3 sequence (DNA): TGCGCCAGCAGCCTCCGGGGCTCACCGAACACTGAAGCTTTCTTT.

In DNA form, the CDR3 reads TGCGCCAGCAGCTTGGAGGGACGGTGGGCTCAGCCCCAGCATTTT. It encodes CASSLEGRWAQPQHF. This rearrangement joins TRBV5-1 to TRBJ1-5; D possibly corresponds to TRBD1 (5 bases). The CDR3 totals 15 residues. CDR1 is SGHRS, CDR2 YFSETQ, per germline. V was clipped by 0 bases and J by 6 bases, with 13 bases between them.

The rearrangement uses TRBV15 and TRBJ2-2; 8 bases map to TRBD1. Trimming cost V 0 bases and J 5 bases; bases outside gene matches: 5. This CDR3 is built from 16 residues. In germline, CDR1 is LNHNV, CDR2 YYDKDF (reference sequence). The CDR3 reads CATSRDRTGKTGELFF. CDR3 coding DNA: TGTGCCACCAGCAGAGATAGGACAGGGAAGACCGGGGAGCTGTTTTTT.

A remark on this clonotype: One end of the junction does not line up with germline, which may come from a read error. This chain joins TRBV9 and TRBJ2-3; 9 positions match TRBD1. The length of the CDR3 is 15 residues. Germline V gene sequence: CDR1 SGDLS, CDR2 YYNGEE. CDR3 sequence reads: CASRVGDRETDTQYF. In DNA form, the CDR3 reads TGTGCCAGCAGAGTAGGGGACAGGGAAACAGATACGCAGTATTTT.

J is TRBJ1-5 and V is TRBV7-2; D not resolved. CDR3 length equals 17 residues. Germline CDR1 reads SGHTA; CDR2 reads FQGNSA. V shed 5 bases and J shed 0 bases, with 17 bases lying between them. The CDR3, as DNA: TGTGCCAGCAGCGGCTTAACAGCCTCTTATAGCAATCAGCCCCAGCATTTT. Its protein product is CASSGLTASYSNQPQHF.

In its sample, this clonotype was seen many times. This chain's CDR3 is CASSLLGTGNVYEQYF. The DNA of the CDR3 is TGTGCCAGCAGCCTCCTCGGGACAGGTAACGTCTACGAGCAGTACTTC. The chain couples TRBV4-2 to TRBJ2-7; TRBD1 aligns across 8 bases. V lost 4 bases, J lost 3 bases, and 11 bases stayed unmatched. This CDR3 has 16 residues. CDR1 is LGHNA, CDR2 YNFKEQ, per germline.

V gene TRBV6-6 combines with J gene TRBJ2-3; D is uncertain. V was pared by 0 bases and J by 7 bases, with 11 bases between. Germline V gives CDR1 MNHNY, CDR2 SVGAGI (reference sequence). This CDR3 region has 14 residues. This CDR3 reads CASSYSRQAYTQYF. CDR3 in DNA: TGTGCCAGCAGTTACTCCCGCCAGGCTTATACGCAGTATTTT.

This clonotype appeared a few times. V is TRBV2 and J is TRBJ1-1; D gene uncertain. In germline, CDR1 is SNHLY, CDR2 FYNNEI. The V and J ends lost 2 bases and 7 bases respectively, with 8 bases between them. The CDR3 runs 12 residues. The CDR3 DNA follows: TGTGCCAGCAGTGAACCTGGTGGTGAAGCTTTCTTT. Translating gives CASSEPGGEAFF. The full variable domain, completed using reference TRBV2 and TRBJ1-1, is EPEVTQTPSHQVTQMGQEVILRCVPISNHLYFYWYRQILGQKVEFLVSFYNNEISEKSEIFDDQFSVERPDGSNFTLKIRSTKLEDSAMYFCASSEPGGEAFFGQGTRLTVV.

In the case of this clonotype: The CDR3 carries no conserved terminal phenylalanine or tryptophan, so it likely arises from a read error. V gene TRBV5-1 combines with J gene TRBJ1-2; no clear D. Trimming removed 4 bases from V and 7 bases from J, with 14 bases in between. Looked up from germline, CDR1 is SGHRS and CDR2 is YFSETQ. The CDR3 runs 13 residues. The CDR3 loop reads CASSPQDRSGYTV. CDR3 coding DNA: TGCGCCAGCAGCCCTCAGGATCGGTCTGGCTACACCGTC.

This clonotype was seen ten or more times. The gene calls are TRBV5-1 and TRBJ2-7; the D is unclear. The germline gives CDR1 SGHRS, CDR2 YFSETQ. The CDR3 has 19 residues. Trimming stripped 1 base from V and 1 base from J, with 24 bases between. Written as DNA, the CDR3 is TGCGCCAGCAGCTTGATGTTGGGTGGCCCCCCGCGTTGGTCCTACGAGCAGTACTTC. It codes for CASSLMLGGPPRWSYEQYF.

The chain has TRBV20-1 and TRBJ2-5; 11 bases align to TRBD1. CDR1 DFQATT and CDR2 SNEGSKA come from the germline V gene (reference sequence). V was pared by 6 bases and J by 1 base, with 7 bases of the junction left unmatched. The CDR3 runs 15 residues. CDR3 amino acids: CSADAGTGGQETQYF. The DNA of the CDR3 is TGCAGTGCGGATGCCGGGACAGGGGGCCAAGAGACCCAGTACTTC.

The CDR3 coding sequence is TGTGCCAGCAGCCAAGTCCCCGGAAGGCAGTTCTTC. This gives the protein CASSQVPGRQFF. The chain combines TRBV14 with TRBJ2-1; D unclear. V lost 1 base and J lost 12, with 10 bases in between. CDR3 length: 12 residues. Germline CDR1 and CDR2: SGHDN and FVKESK.

This clonotype occurred many times. The rearrangement uses TRBV20-1 and TRBJ2-7; 10 bases are a match to TRBD1. The CDR3 totals 15 residues. In germline, CDR1 is DFQATT, CDR2 SNEGSKA (reference sequence). V lost 6 bases to trimming and J lost 6 bases; unmatched junction nucleotides: 14. CDR3 sequence reads: CSAPHGWDRGGEQYF. The CDR3 DNA reads as TGCAGTGCCCCTCACGGATGGGACAGGGGTGGCGAGCAGTACTTC.

This clonotype was seen many times. The chain uses TRBV2 and TRBJ2-1; 14 nucleotides line up with TRBD2. Germline lookup yields CDR1 SNHLY and CDR2 FYNNEI. V lost 3 bases and J lost 11; bases outside the gene matches: 3. The CDR3 totals 14 residues. CDR3 sequence reads: CASSEGTSGSKQFF. The CDR3 bases are TGTGCCAGCAGTGAGGGGACTAGCGGGAGTAAGCAGTTCTTC.

This clonotype came up many times. This rearrangement joins TRBV28 to TRBJ2-7; TRBD1 matches at 8 bases. The V gene end was trimmed by 3 bases and the J gene end by 3 bases; junction bases not matched to a gene: 4. The germline CDR1 and CDR2 sequences are MDHEN and SYDVKM. This CDR3 comprises 14 residues. This CDR3 is CASSLGQAIYEQYF. The CDR3 coding sequence is TGTGCCAGCAGTTTGGGACAGGCAATCTACGAGCAGTACTTC. Based on the CDR3 plus reference TRBV28 and TRBJ2-7, the full variable domain is DVKVTQSSRYLVKRTGEKVFLECVQDMDHENMFWYRQDPGLGLRLIYFSYDVKMKEKGDIPEGYSVSREKKERFSLILESASTNQTSMYLCASSLGQAIYEQYFGPGTRLTVT.

The sample holds many counts of this clonotype. V and J are TRBV12-5 and TRBJ1-1; the D gene is possibly TRBD1 (5 bases). Germline CDR1 LGHNT, CDR2 FRNRAP. The CDR3 is made up of 13 amino acids. Trimming removed 6 bases at V and 1 base at J, with 9 bases between. The CDR3 sequence: CASGEDTNTEAFF. The DNA of the CDR3 is TGTGCTAGTGGAGAGGACACGAACACTGAAGCTTTCTTT.

This clonotype was recorded at least ten times. V and J are TRBV29-1 and TRBJ2-7; TRBD1 might be the D (5 bases). CDR1 SQVTM and CDR2 ANQGSEA come from the germline V gene. The CDR3 has 13 amino acids. V was shortened by 3 bases and J by 2 bases, with 11 bases between the two germline ends. The CDR3 nucleotides read TGCAGCGTTGATAGTGTAGGGGCCTACGAGCAGTACTTC. Protein sequence: CSVDSVGAYEQYF.

The V and J genes are TRBV12-3 or TRBV12-4 and TRBJ2-4; the D gene is possibly TRBD2 (5 bases). The CDR3 is made up of 14 amino acids. V shed 7 bases and J shed 0 bases, with 10 bases lying between them. The CDR3 spells CASTRDTAKNIQYF. CDR3 nucleotide sequence: TGTGCCAGCACCCGGGATACAGCCAAAAACATTCAGTACTTC.

This clonotype came up many times. CDR3 nucleotides: TGTGCCAGCAGTTTAGCGACTGGGACAGGGGGTTCTCAGCCCCAGCATTTT. As protein: CASSLATGTGGSQPQHF. This chain joins TRBV12-3 or TRBV12-4 and TRBJ1-5; 11 nucleotides line up with TRBD1. The CDR3 has 17 residues. V dropped 0 bases and J dropped 6; count of bases not matched to a gene: 7.

This clonotype appeared many times. The V call is TRBV7-3, the J call TRBJ2-1; D remains ambiguous. The CDR3 totals 15 residues. Germline assignment: CDR1 SGHTA and CDR2 FQGTGA. V was pared by 1 base and J by 5 bases, with 12 bases between. The CDR3 reads CASSLNRDINNEQFF. The DNA of the CDR3 is TGTGCCAGCAGCTTAAATAGAGACATAAACAATGAGCAGTTCTTC.

This chain links TRBV24-1 with TRBJ2-3; a weak D match, TRBD1 (6 bases). The V end lost 0 bases, the J end lost 2 bases, and 17 bases lay between the germline ends. The CDR3 has 18 amino acids. The germline gives CDR1 KGHDR, CDR2 SFDVKD. CDR3 sequence (DNA): TGTGCCACCAGTGATTTGCTTTCCAGGGGCCCTACCACAGATACGCAGTATTTT. Protein: CATSDLLSRGPTTDTQYF.

This clonotype was seen a few times. The rearrangement uses TRBV2 and TRBJ2-7; TRBD1 matches at 7 bases. This CDR3 comprises 14 residues. The V segment lost 3 bases and the J segment 4 bases; nucleotides outside the gene matches: 6. Looked up from germline, CDR1 is SNHLY and CDR2 is FYNNEI. CDR3 coding DNA: TGTGCCAGCAGTGATCGGGACAGTAGGTACGAGCAGTACTTC. Protein sequence: CASSDRDSRYEQYF.

The V call is TRBV6-5, the J call TRBJ2-7; D possibly corresponds to TRBD1 (5 bases). The ends were cut back, 8 bases at V and 0 bases at J, with 11 bases in the middle. The CDR3 runs to 13 residues. Germline CDR1 and CDR2: MNHEY and SVGAGI. CDR3 protein: CASYRGLSYEQYF. The CDR3 DNA reads as TGTGCCAGCTATAGGGGTCTCTCCTACGAGCAGTACTTC.

This clonotype has a handful of counts. The gene calls are TRBV19 and TRBJ2-2; 8 nucleotides align to TRBD1. The germline gives CDR1 LNHDA, CDR2 SQIVND (reference sequence). The CDR3 totals 15 residues. J was trimmed by 1 base and V by 3 bases; bases with no gene match: 1. The CDR3 DNA is TGTGCCAGTAGTATCGGGACAGGGAACACCGGGGAGCTGTTTTTT. Translation gives CASSIGTGNTGELFF. The complete variable domain, with remaining parts taken from reference TRBV19 and TRBJ2-2, reads DGGITQSPKYLFRKEGQNVTLSCEQNLNHDAMYWYRQDPGQGLRLIYYSQIVNDFQKGDIAEGYSVSREKKESFPLTVTSAQKNPTAFYLCASSIGTGNTGELFFGEGSRLTVL.

This clonotype was observed a few times. This chain uses TRBV20-1 with TRBJ2-4; 7 nucleotides agree with TRBD1. V lost 3 bases to trimming and J lost 1 base; unmatched junction nucleotides: 6. This CDR3 is 15 amino acids long. In germline, CDR1 is DFQATT, CDR2 SNEGSKA (reference sequence). The CDR3: CSASGDSDAKNIQYF. Written as DNA, the CDR3 is TGCAGTGCTAGCGGGGACAGCGACGCCAAAAACATTCAGTACTTC.

This clonotype was observed many times. The V call is TRBV7-2, the J call TRBJ1-1; no definite D call. The CDR3 covers 11 residues. Deletions cut 5 bases from V and 4 bases from J, with 5 bases between. Germline CDR1 reads SGHTA; CDR2 reads FQGNSA. As DNA, the CDR3 is TGTGCCAGCAGCCAGACCACTGAAGCTTTCTTT. It yields the protein CASSQTTEAFF.

This chain uses TRBV3-1 with TRBJ1-6; no reliable D call. Germline values: CDR1 LGHDT, CDR2 YNNKEL (reference sequence). The CDR3 has 14 residues. The V end lost 0 bases, the J end lost 7 bases, and 7 bases lay between the germline ends. This CDR3 reads CASSQDGWNSPLHF. CDR3 coding DNA: TGTGCCAGCAGCCAAGATGGCTGGAATTCACCCCTCCACTTT.

This chain joins TRBV20-1 and TRBJ2-1; 14 bases fit TRBD2. The V gene's germline CDR1 is DFQATT and CDR2 SNEGSKA (reference sequence). There are 18 residues in the CDR3. V was clipped by 2 bases and J by 3 bases; unmatched bases: 9. The CDR3 coding sequence is TGCAGTGCTAGAAAGGGACTAGCGGGAGAAGGACTCTACAATGAGCAGTTCTTC. This sequence encodes CSARKGLAGEGLYNEQFF.

The gene calls are TRBV28 and TRBJ2-1; 10 bases agree with TRBD2. V lost 5 bases and J lost 7; bases outside the gene matches: 14. Germline V CDR1 and CDR2: MDHEN, SYDVKM. The CDR3 runs to 17 residues. The CDR3 DNA sequence: TGTGCCAGCAGTCTAACTCGGACTAGCGGCCCGGGGAATGAGCAGTTCTTC. Translated: CASSLTRTSGPGNEQFF. Full variable domain (rest looked up from reference TRBV28 and TRBJ2-1): DVKVTQSSRYLVKRTGEKVFLECVQDMDHENMFWYRQDPGLGLRLIYFSYDVKMKEKGDIPEGYSVSREKKERFSLILESASTNQTSMYLCASSLTRTSGPGNEQFFGPGTRLTVL.

This clonotype has ten or more counts. This rearrangement joins TRBV4-2 to TRBJ1-4, with 8 bases identical to TRBD1. The V gene end was trimmed by 1 base and the J gene end by 4 bases; junction bases not matched to a gene: 2. The CDR3 is 15 residues long. CDR1 and CDR2 (germline): LGHNA, YNFKEQ. CDR3 region: CASSQVDRDNEKLFF. As DNA, the CDR3 is TGTGCCAGCAGCCAAGTGGACAGGGATAATGAAAAACTGTTTTTT.